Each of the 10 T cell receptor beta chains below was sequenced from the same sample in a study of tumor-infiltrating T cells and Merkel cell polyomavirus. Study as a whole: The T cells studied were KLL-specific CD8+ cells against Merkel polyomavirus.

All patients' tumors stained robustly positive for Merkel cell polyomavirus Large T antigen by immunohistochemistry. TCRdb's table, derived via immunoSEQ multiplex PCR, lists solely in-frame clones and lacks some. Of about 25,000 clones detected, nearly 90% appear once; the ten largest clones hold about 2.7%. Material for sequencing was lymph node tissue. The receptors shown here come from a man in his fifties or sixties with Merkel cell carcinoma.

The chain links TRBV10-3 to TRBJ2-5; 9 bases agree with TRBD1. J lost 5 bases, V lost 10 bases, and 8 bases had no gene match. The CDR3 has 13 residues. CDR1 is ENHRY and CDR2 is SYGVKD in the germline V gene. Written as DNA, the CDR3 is TGTGCCACCACGGGACAGGGCCATGAGACCCAGTACTTC. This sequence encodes CATTGQGHETQYF.

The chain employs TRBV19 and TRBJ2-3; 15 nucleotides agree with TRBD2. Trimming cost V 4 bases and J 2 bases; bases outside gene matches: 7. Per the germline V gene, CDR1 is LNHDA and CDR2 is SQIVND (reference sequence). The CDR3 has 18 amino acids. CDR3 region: CASSTGLAGGINTDTQYF. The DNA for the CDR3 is TGTGCCAGTAGTACCGGACTAGCGGGGGGGATAAACACAGATACGCAGTATTTT.

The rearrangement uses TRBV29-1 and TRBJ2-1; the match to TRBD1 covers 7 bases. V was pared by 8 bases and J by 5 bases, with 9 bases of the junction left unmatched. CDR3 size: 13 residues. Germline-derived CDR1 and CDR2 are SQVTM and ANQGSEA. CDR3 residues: CSIRPGGHNEQFF. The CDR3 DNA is TGCAGCATCAGACCAGGGGGACACAATGAGCAGTTCTTC.

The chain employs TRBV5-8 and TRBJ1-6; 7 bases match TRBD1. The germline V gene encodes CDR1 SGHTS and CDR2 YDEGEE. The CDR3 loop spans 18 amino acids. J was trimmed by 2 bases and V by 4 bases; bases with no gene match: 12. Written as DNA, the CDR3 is TGTGCCAGCAGCCCTGGACAGGTTGTAGCTGCCTATAATTCACCCCTCCACTTT. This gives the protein CASSPGQVVAAYNSPLHF.

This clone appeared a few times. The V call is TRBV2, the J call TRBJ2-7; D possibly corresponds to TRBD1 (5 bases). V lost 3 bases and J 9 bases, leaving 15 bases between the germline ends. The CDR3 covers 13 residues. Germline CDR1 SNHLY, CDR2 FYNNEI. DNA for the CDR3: TGTGCCAGCAGTGAGCTGCAGGGTGGTGGGCAGTACTTC. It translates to CASSELQGGGQYF.

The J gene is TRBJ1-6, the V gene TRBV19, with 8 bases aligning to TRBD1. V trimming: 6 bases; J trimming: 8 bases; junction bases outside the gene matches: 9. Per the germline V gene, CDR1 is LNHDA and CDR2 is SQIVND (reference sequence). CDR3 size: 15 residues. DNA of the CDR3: TGTGCCAGTAGCCCCCCGGACAGGGTACATTCACCCCTCCACTTT. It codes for CASSPPDRVHSPLHF.

The CDR3 bases are TGTGCCAGCAGCCTAGTGGGGAGCTCTGGAAACACCATATATTTT. Amino acid sequence: CASSLVGSSGNTIYF. The chain links TRBV7-9 to TRBJ1-3; D remains ambiguous. This CDR3 has 15 residues. Germline CDR1 is SEHNR and CDR2 is FQNEAQ (reference sequence). Trimming left V 5 bases short and J 0 bases short, with 11 bases between.

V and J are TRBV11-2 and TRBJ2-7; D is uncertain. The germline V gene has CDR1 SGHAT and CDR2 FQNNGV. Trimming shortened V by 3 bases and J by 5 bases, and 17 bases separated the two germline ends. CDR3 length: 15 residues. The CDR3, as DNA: TGTGCCAGCAGCTTGTCCGCTCGGAGACGGGACGAGCAGTACTTC. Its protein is CASSLSARRRDEQYF.

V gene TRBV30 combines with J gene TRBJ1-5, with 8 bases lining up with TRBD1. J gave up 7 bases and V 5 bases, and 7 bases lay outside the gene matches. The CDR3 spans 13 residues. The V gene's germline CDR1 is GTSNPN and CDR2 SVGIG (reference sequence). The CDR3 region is CAWDKQGVQPQHF. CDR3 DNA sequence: TGTGCCTGGGATAAACAGGGGGTACAGCCCCAGCATTTT.

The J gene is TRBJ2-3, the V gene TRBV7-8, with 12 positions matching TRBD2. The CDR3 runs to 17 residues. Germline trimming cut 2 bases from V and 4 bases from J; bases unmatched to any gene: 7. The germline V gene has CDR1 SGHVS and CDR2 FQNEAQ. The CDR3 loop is CASSLFRTSGVSDTQYF. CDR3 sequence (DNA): TGTGCCAGCAGCTTATTCCGGACTAGCGGGGTATCAGATACGCAGTATTTT.